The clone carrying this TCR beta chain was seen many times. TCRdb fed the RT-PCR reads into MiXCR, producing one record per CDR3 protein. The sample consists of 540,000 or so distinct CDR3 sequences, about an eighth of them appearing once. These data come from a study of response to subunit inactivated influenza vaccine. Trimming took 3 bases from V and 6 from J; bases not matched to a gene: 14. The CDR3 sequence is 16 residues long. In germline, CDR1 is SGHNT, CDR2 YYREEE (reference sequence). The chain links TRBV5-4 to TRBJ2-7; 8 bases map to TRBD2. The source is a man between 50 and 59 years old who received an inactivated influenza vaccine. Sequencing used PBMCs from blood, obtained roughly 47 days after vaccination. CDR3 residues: CASSSRLQRGSPEQYF. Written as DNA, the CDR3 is TGTGCCAGCAGCTCCCGCCTCCAGCGGGGGTCCCCCGAGCAGTACTTC.